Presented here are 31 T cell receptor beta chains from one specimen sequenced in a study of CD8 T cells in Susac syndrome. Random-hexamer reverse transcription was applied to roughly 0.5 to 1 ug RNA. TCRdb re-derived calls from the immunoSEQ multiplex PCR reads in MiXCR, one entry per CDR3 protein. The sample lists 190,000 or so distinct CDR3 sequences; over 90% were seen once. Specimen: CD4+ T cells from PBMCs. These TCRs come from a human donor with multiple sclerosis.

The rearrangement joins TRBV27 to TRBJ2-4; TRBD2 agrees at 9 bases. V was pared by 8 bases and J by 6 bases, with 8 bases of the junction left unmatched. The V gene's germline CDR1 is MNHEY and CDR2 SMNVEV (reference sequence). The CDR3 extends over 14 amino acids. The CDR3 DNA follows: TGTGCCAGCGGTACCTCTAGCGGGGTAAACATTCAGTACTTC. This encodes CASGTSSGVNIQYF.

The CDR3 DNA follows: TGTGCCTGGAGTGTAGGGTACGGGCACGAAGAGACCCAGTACTTC. It encodes CAWSVGYGHEETQYF. The V and J genes are TRBV30 and TRBJ2-5; D ambiguous. CDR3 length: 15 residues. V was trimmed by 0 bases and J by 3 bases, leaving 14 bases between them. CDR1 is GTSNPN and CDR2 is SVGIG in the germline V gene (reference sequence).

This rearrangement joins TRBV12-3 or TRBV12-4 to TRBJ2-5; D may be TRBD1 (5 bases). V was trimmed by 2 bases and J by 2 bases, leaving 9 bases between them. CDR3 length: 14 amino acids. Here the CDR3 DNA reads TGTGCCAGCAGTTTACAGGGCCTTCAAGAGACCCAGTACTTC. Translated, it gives CASSLQGLQETQYF.

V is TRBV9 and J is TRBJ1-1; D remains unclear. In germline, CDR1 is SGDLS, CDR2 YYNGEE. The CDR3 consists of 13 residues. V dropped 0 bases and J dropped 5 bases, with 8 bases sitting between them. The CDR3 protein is CASSVAGRTEAFF. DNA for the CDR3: TGTGCCAGCAGCGTAGCGGGAAGGACTGAAGCTTTCTTT.

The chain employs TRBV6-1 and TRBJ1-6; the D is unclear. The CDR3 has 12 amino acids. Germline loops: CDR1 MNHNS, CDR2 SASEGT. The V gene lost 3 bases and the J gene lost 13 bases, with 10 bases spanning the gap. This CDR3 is CASSEGGTPLHF. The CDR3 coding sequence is TGTGCCAGCAGTGAGGGCGGAACGCCCCTCCACTTT.

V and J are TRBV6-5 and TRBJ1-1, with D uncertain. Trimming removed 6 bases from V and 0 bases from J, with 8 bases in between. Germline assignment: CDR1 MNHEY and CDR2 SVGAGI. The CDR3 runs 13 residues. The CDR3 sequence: CASRPYLNTEAFF. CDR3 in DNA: TGTGCCAGCAGACCTTACCTGAACACTGAAGCTTTCTTT.

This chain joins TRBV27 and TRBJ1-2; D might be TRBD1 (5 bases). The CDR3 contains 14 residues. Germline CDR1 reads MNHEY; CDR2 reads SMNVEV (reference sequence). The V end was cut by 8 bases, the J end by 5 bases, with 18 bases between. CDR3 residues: CASAQGGKWYGYTF. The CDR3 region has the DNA TGTGCCAGCGCTCAGGGAGGCAAGTGGTATGGCTACACCTTC.

Here the CDR3 DNA reads TGTGCCAGCAGCCAAGTTACGACAGGGGGTAACTACACCTTC. Encoded protein: CASSQVTTGGNYTF. This chain connects TRBV3-1 to TRBJ1-2; 9 positions agree with TRBD1. The CDR3 totals 14 residues. V shed 1 base, J shed 10 bases, and the junction held 7 bases outside the gene matches. Germline CDR1 reads LGHDT; CDR2 reads YNNKEL (reference sequence).

CDR3 loop: CATSPGSSTDTQYF. In nucleotides, the CDR3 is TGTGCCACCAGTCCAGGGTCGAGCACAGATACGCAGTATTTT. The genes are TRBV24-1 and TRBJ2-3; a possible D gene is TRBD1 (5 bases). Germline loops: CDR1 KGHDR, CDR2 SFDVKD. V lost 6 bases to trimming and J lost 0 bases, with 9 bases between them. The CDR3 contains 14 residues.

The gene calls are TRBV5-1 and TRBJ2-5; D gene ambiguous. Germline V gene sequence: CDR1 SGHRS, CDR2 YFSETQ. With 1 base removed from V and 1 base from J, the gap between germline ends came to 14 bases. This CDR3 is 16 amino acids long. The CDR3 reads CASSLTPVKVQETQYF. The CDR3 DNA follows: TGCGCCAGCAGCTTGACCCCAGTAAAAGTCCAAGAGACCCAGTACTTC.

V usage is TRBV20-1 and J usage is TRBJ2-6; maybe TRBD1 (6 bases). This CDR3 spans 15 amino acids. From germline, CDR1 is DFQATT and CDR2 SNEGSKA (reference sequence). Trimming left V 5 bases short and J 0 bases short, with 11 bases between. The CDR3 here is CSAVTGSSGANVLTF. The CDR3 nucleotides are TGCAGTGCTGTTACAGGGAGCTCTGGGGCCAACGTCCTGACTTTC.

CDR3 sequence (DNA): TGTGCCAGCAGCCTTACCACGGGCACCTACGAGCAGTACTTC. It codes for CASSLTTGTYEQYF. This rearrangement joins TRBV3-1 to TRBJ2-7; D unclear. CDR3 length equals 14 residues. Trimming took off 4 bases at V and 2 bases at J, with 12 bases between the two ends. Germline CDR1 LGHDT, CDR2 YNNKEL (reference sequence).

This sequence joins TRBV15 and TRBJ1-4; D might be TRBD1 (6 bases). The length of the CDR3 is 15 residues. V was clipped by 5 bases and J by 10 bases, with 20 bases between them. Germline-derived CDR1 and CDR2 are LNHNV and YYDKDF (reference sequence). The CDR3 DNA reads TGTGCCACCAGCCCTCGGACGGACGCCAGGGGAAAACTGTTTTTT. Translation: CATSPRTDARGKLFF. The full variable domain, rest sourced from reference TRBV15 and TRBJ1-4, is DAMVIQNPRYQVTQFGKPVTLSCSQTLNHNVMYWYQQKSSQAPKLLFHYYDKDFNNEADTPDNFQSRRPNTSFCFLDIRSPGLGDTAMYLCATSPRTDARGKLFFGSGTQLSVL.

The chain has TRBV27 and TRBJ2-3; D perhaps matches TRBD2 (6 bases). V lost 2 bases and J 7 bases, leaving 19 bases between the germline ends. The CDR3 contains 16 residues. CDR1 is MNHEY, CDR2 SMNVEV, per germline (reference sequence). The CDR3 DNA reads TGTGCCAGCAGTTTAACCGGGACTCACCCGTCAAATACGCAGTATTTT. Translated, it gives CASSLTGTHPSNTQYF.

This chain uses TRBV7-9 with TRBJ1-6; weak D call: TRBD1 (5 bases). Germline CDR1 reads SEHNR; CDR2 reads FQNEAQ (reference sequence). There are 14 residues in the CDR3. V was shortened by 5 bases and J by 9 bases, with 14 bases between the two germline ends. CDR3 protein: CASSPFGGTSPLHF. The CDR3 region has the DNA TGTGCCAGCAGCCCTTTCGGGGGGACTTCACCCCTCCACTTT.

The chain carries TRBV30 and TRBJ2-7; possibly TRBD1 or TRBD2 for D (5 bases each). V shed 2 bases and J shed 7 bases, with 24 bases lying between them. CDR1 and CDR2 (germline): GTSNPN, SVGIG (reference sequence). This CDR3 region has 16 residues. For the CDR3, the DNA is TGTGCCTGGAGTCCCACCCTCCGGGACCGAGGGTCGGAGCAGTACTTC. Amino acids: CAWSPTLRDRGSEQYF.

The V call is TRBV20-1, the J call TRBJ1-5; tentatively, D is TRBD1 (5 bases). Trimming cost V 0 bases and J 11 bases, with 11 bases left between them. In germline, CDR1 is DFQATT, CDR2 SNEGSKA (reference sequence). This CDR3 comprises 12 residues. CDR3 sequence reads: CSAREGVGTQHF. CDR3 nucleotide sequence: TGCAGTGCTAGAGAAGGGGTCGGGACCCAGCATTTT.

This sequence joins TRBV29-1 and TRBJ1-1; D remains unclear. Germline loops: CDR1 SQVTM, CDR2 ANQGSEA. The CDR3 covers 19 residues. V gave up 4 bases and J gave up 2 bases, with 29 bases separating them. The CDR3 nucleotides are TGCAGCGTTGTTCTCCTCCTGCCAGGCCAATTGGGGAGTAACACTGAAGCTTTCTTT. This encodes CSVVLLLPGQLGSNTEAFF.

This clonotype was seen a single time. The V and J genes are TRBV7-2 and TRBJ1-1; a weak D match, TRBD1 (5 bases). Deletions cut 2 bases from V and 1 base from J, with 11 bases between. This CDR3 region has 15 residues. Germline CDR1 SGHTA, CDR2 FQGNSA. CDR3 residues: CASSLFGGRNTEAFF. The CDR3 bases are TGTGCCAGCAGCTTATTCGGGGGTCGGAACACTGAAGCTTTCTTT.

CDR3 amino acids: CAWTRDSRNSPLHF. CDR3 nucleotides: TGTGCCTGGACCCGGGACAGCAGAAATTCACCCCTCCACTTT. The V gene is TRBV30, the J gene TRBJ1-6, with 7 bases fitting TRBD1. The V gene's germline CDR1 is GTSNPN and CDR2 SVGIG (reference sequence). The CDR3 covers 14 residues. The V segment lost 4 bases and the J segment 7 bases; nucleotides outside the gene matches: 7.

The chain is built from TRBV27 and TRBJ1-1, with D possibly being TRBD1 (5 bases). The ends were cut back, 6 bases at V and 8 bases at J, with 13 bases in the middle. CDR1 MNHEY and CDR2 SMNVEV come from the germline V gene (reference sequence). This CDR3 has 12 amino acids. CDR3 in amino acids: CASRFERGEAFF. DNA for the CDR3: TGTGCCAGCAGATTCGAGCGGGGGGAAGCTTTCTTT.

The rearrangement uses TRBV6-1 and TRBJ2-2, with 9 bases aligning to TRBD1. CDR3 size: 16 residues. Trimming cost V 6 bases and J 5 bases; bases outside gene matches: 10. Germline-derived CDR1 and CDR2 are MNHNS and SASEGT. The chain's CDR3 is CASSRTGQGRTGELFF. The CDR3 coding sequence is TGTGCCAGCAGCCGGACGGGACAGGGCCGGACCGGGGAGCTGTTTTTT.

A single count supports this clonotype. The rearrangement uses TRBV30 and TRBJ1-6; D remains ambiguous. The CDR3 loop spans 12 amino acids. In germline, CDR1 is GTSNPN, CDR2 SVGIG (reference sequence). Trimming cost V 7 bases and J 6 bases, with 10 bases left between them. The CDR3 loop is CAFTRPNSPLHF. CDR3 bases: TGTGCCTTTACAAGGCCTAATTCACCCCTCCACTTT. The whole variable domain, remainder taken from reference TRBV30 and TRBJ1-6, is SQTIHQWPATLVQPVGSPLSLECTVEGTSNPNLYWYRQAAGRGLQLLFYSVGIGQISSEVPQNLSASRPQDRQFILSSKKLLLSDSGFYLCAFTRPNSPLHFGNGTRLTVT.

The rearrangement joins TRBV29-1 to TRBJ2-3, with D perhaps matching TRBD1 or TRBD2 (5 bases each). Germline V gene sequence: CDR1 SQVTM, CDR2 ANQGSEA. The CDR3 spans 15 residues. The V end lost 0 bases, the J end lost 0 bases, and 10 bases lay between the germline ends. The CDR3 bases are TGCAGCGTTGAAGACTCCGGGGCTAGCACAGATACGCAGTATTTT. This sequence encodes CSVEDSGASTDTQYF.

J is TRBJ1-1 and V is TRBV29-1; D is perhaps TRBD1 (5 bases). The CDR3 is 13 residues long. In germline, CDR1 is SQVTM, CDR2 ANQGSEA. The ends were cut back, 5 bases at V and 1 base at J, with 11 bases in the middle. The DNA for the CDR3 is TGCAGCGTTCGCGACAGAGGGAACACTGAAGCTTTCTTT. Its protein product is CSVRDRGNTEAFF. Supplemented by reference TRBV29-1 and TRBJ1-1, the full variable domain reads SAVISQKPSRDICQRGTSLTIQCQVDSQVTMMFWYRQQPGQSLTLIATANQGSEATYESGFVIDKFPISRPNLTFSTLTVSNMSPEDSSIYLCSVRDRGNTEAFFGQGTRLTVV.

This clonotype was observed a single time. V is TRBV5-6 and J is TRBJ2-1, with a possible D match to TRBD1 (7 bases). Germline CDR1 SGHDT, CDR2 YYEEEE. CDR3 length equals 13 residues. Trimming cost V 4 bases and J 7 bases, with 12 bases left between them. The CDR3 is CASSRPGGNEQFF. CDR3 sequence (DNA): TGTGCCAGCAGCCGGCCAGGGGGGAATGAGCAGTTCTTC.

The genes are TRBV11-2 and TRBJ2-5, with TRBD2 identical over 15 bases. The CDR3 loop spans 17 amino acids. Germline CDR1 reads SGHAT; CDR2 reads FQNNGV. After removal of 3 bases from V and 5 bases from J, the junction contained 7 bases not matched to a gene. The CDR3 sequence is CASSLRGLAGGRETQYF. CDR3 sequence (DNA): TGTGCCAGCAGCTTGCGAGGACTAGCGGGGGGGAGGGAGACCCAGTACTTC.

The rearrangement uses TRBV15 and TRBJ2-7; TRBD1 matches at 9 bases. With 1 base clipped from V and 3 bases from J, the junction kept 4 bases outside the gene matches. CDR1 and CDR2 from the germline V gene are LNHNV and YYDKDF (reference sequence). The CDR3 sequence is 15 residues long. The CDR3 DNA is TGTGCCACCAGCAGAGCTACGGACAGGGGCTACGAGCAGTACTTC. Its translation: CATSRATDRGYEQYF.

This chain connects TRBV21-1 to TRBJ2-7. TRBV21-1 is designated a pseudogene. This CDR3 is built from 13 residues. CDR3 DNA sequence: TGTGCCCGCAGCCACCTTGGCTCCTACGAGCAGTACGTC. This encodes CARSHLGSYEQYV.

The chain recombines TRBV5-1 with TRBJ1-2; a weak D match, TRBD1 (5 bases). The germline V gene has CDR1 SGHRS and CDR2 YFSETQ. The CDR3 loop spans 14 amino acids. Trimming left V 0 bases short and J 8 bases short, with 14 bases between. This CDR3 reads CASSLAGTAGGYTF. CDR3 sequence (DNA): TGCGCCAGCAGCTTGGCCGGGACGGCGGGAGGCTACACCTTC.

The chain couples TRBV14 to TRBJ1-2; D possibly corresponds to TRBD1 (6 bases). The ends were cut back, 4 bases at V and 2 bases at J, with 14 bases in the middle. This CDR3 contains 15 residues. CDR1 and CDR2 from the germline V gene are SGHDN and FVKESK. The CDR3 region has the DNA TGTGCCAGCAGCCCCATACCCACAGGGAACTATGGCTACACCTTC. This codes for CASSPIPTGNYGYTF.